The clone carrying this T cell receptor (beta chain) was seen only a few times. Its cognate antigen is unknown. TCRdb analysed the reads with MiXCR anew, one entry per CDR3 protein. The repertoire includes 650,000 to 900,000 distinct CDR3 sequences, approximately 32% of them detected once, and over 10% sits in the top ten. These data come from a study of T cell repertoires in cytomegalovirus infection. The overall study: CMV infection together with matching HLA type was indicated by public TCR beta signatures.

The length of the CDR3 is 13 residues. Per the germline V gene, CDR1 is SGHNT and CDR2 is YYREEE (reference sequence). V lost 5 bases and J lost 5, with 13 bases in between. The chain recombines TRBV5-4 with TRBJ1-1, with a possible D match to TRBD1 (6 bases). Sequencing used cultured CD8+ T cells from PBMCs, obtained from culture after CMV antigen stimulation. The sequence derives from a human donor in good health (CMV status not recorded). Some clones in this sample may be carry-over from other donors' samples. The CDR3 DNA reads as TGTGCCAGCAGGGCCAGGGGAGGGACTGAAGCTTTCTTT. This encodes CASRARGGTEAFF.